This note documents a single T cell receptor (beta chain) sequence. This same CDR3 is encoded by further DNA sequences in the sample. Sequencing was performed with immunoSEQ multiplex PCR; in TCRdb, only in-frame clones are kept and a portion is missing. Here the sample spans 2.3 million or so clones, more than 85% being singletons. This sample was included in a study of shared clonotypes between healthy human individuals. CDR3 length: 15 residues. Germline V lookup: CDR1 SGHNT, CDR2 YYREEE (reference sequence). Trimming stripped 4 bases from V and 0 bases from J, with 8 bases between. The clonotype was recovered from a man aged 18 to 35 in good health. Some clones in this sample may be carry-over from other donors' samples. The sequencing sample was made of naive CD4+ T cells from PBMCs. Subset meaning: CD45RA+ positively selected. The rearrangement links TRBV5-4 to TRBJ2-6; possible D gene TRBD1, 5 bases. CDR3 nucleotide sequence: TGTGCCAGCAGCCGAGACAGCTCTGGGGCCAACGTCCTGACTTTC. It codes for CASSRDSSGANVLTF.